One T cell receptor (beta chain) is described in this entry. The target antigen is unknown. V was cut by 2 bases and J by 0 bases, with 11 bases left in between. The CDR3 totals 16 residues. Germline V gives CDR1 KGHSH, CDR2 LQKENI. The record originates from a study of beta chain features in type 1 diabetes. Findings and limits, study-wide: Among patients, naive, central memory and Treg TCRB repertoires appeared more similar than among healthy donors.

Every isolated RNA sample was fully reverse transcribed, so sequencing captured expressed TCRB transcripts. The protocol was immunoSEQ multiplex PCR, while the TCRdb copy is restricted to in-frame clones and leaves out a portion. The table lists more than 150,000 clones, 7% to 10% of them singletons. Naive, central memory, regulatory and stem cell-like memory cells within the CD4+ compartment were sorted using CD45RO/CCR7/CD25/CD127/CD95/CD27. V is TRBV18 and J is TRBJ1-3; no definite D call. Sequences were obtained from central memory CD4+ T cells from blood. The clonotype comes from a woman in her late teens or twenties in good health. CDR3 amino acids: CASSPSGGNSGNTIYF. For the CDR3, the DNA is TGTGCCAGCTCACCAAGTGGAGGGAACTCTGGAAACACCATATATTTT.